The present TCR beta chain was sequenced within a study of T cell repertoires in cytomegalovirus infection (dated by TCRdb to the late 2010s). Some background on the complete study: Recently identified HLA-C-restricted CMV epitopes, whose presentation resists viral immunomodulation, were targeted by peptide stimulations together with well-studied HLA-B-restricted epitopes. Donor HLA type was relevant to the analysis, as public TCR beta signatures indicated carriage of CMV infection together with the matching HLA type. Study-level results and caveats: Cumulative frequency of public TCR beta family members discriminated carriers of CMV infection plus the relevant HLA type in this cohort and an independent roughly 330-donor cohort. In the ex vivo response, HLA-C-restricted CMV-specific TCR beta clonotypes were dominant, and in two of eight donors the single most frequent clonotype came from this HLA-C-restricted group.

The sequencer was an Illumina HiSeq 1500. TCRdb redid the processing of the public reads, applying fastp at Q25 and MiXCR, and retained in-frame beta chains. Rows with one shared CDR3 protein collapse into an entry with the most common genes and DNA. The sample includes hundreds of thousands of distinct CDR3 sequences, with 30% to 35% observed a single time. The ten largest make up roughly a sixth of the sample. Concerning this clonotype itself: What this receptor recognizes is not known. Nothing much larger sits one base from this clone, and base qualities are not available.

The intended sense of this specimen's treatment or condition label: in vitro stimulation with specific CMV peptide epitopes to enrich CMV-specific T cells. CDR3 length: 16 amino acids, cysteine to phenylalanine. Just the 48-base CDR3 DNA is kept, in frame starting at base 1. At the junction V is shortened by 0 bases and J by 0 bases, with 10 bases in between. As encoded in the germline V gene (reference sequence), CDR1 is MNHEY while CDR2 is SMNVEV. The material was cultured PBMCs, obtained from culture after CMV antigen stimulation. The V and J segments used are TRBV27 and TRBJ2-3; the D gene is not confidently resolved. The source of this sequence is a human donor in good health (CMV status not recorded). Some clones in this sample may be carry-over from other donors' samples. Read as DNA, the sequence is TGTGCCAGCAGTTTATCCCCCCCTAGAAGCACAGATACGCAGTATTTT. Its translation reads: CASSLSPPRSTDTQYF.